The clone carrying this T cell receptor beta chain was recorded only once. Profiled with immunoSEQ multiplex PCR; TCRdb holds only in-frame clones, not every one. Here the sample spans roughly 30,000 clones, 65% to 85% being singletons. This CDR3 spans 10 amino acids. The V gene's germline CDR1 is SNHLY and CDR2 FYNNEI. V was clipped by 4 bases and J by 9 bases, with 4 bases between them. This entry comes from a study of STAT5B mutations in CD4+ large granular lymphocyte leukemia. The chain links TRBV2 to TRBJ2-1; D gene ambiguous. Specimen: CD4+ T cells from blood buffy coats. The TCR was taken from a human donor in good health. The CDR3 region is CASSGGEQFF. The CDR3 region has the DNA TGTGCCAGCAGTGGGGGTGAGCAGTTCTTC.